Given below is one T cell receptor beta chain in context. This specimen comes from a study of blood T cell repertoires in COVID-19. How the authors handled the data: The assay estimated nucleated cells by amplifying reference gene primers. Sequenced by immunoSEQ multiplex PCR; TCRdb stores in-frame clones only, minus some. The V and J calls and clone size were taken over from that table, and D and trimming were inferred from the DNA. The sample has over 300,000 clones; 85% are singletons. V shed 6 bases and J shed 5 bases, with 7 bases lying between them. There are 12 residues in the CDR3. The source is a human donor in a cohort sampled during active COVID-19. The chain couples TRBV12-3 or TRBV12-4 to TRBJ2-2; possibly TRBD1 for D (5 bases). The specimen sequenced was peripheral blood. CDR3 loop: CASRQGTGELFF. CDR3 bases: TGTGCCAGCAGGCAGGGTACCGGGGAGCTGTTTTTT.